This T cell receptor beta chain was sequenced in a study of identical twins. This clonotype turned up a few times. Looked up from germline, CDR1 is DFQATT and CDR2 is SNEGSKA (reference sequence). Trimming cost V 1 base and J 4 bases, with 8 bases left between them. This CDR3 has 13 amino acids. TCRdb re-called the 5' RACE reads through MiXCR, storing one row per CDR3 protein. Of hundreds of thousands of distinct CDR3 sequences listed, under 8.5% are singletons. These data also featured in a second study, about yellow fever vaccine responses in identical twins.

This chain links TRBV20-1 with TRBJ1-5; D is unresolved. The sequence was obtained from a woman aged 18 to 35 in good health. The source material was PBMCs. The CDR3 DNA is TGCAGTGCTAGAGGGGTCCTAAATCAGCCCCAGCATTTT. Translated: CSARGVLNQPQHF.